This T cell receptor beta chain was sequenced during a study of graft-versus-host responses after intestinal transplantation. Regarding the study as a whole: The authors found GvH clones in recipient marrow, some appearing first in ileum or blood.

This clone is large in the sample. Its antigen is unidentified. Only in-frame clones appear in the TCRdb table, and some are missing; sequencing was by immunoSEQ multiplex PCR. The sample yields about 14,000 clones, around 74% seen once. Germline CDR1 reads SGDLS; CDR2 reads YYNGEE. V lost 3 bases and J 3 bases, leaving 10 bases between the germline ends. The CDR3 has 14 amino acids. Lamina propria and intraepithelial lymphocytes were released by processing graft tissue. This chain connects TRBV9 to TRBJ1-5, with D possibly being TRBD1 (5 bases). Material: ileum tissue, obtained 16 days after intestinal transplant. The sequence derives from a human patient who received an intestinal transplant, so some T cells may come from the graft donor. The DNA of the CDR3 is TGTGCCAGCAGCGCCGACAGCTTCAATCAGCCCCAGCATTTT. Its protein is CASSADSFNQPQHF.